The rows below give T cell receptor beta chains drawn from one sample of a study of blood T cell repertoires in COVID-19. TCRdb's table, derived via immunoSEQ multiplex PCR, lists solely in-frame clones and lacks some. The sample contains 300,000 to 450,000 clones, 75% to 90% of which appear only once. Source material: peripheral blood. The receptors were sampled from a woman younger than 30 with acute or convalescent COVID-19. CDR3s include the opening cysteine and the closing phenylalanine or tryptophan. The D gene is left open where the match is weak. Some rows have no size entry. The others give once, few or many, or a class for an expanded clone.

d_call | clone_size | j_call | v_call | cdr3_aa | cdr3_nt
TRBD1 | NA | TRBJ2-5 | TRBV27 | CASSLLGGSETQYF | TGTGCCAGCAGTTTATTAGGGGGCTCGGAGACCCAGTACTTC
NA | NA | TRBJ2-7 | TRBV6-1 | CASSEMAGVVHEQYF | TGTGCCAGCAGTGAGATGGCAGGGGTTGTTCACGAGCAGTACTTC
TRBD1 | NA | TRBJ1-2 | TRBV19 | CASSYETGLNYGYTF | TGTGCCAGTAGTTACGAGACAGGGCTCAACTATGGCTACACCTTC
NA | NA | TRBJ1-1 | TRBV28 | CASSPGRTEAFF | TGTGCCAGCAGTCCCGGTCGGACTGAAGCTTTCTTT
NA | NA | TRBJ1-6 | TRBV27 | CASSIDQGSYNSPLHF | TGTGCCAGCAGTATTGACCAGGGTTCCTATAATTCACCCCTCCACTTT
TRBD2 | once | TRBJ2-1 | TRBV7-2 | CASSPTSGGYNEQFF | TGTGCCAGCAGCCCGACTAGCGGGGGGTACAATGAGCAGTTCTTC
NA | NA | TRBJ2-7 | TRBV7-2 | CASSGAGTGSYEQYF | TGTGCCAGCAGCGGGGCGGGGACGGGCTCCTACGAGCAGTACTTC
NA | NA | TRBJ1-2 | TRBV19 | CASSIATTDTYGYTF | TGTGCCAGTAGTATAGCCACGACGGACACTTATGGCTACACCTTC
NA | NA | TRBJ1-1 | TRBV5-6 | CASRQGGQEAFF | TGTGCCAGCAGACAAGGAGGACAGGAAGCTTTCTTT
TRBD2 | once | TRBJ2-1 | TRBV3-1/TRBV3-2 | CASSQIGTSGNEQFF | TGTGCCAGCAGCCAGATTGGGACTAGCGGGAATGAGCAGTTCTTC
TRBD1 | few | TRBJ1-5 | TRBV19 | CASSADHRGGNQPQHF | TGTGCCAGTAGTGCCGACCACAGGGGCGGCAATCAGCCCCAGCATTTT
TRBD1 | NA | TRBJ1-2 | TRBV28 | CASRYAPETGLTSANYGYTF | TGTGCCAGCAGATATGCCCCCGAGACAGGGCTTACCTCAGCTAACTATGGCTACACCTTC
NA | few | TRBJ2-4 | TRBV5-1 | CASSLDEVAKNIQYF | TGCGCCAGCAGCTTGGACGAGGTAGCCAAAAACATTCAGTACTTC
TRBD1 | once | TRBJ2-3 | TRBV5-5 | CASSLGDRGALDTQYF | TGTGCCAGCAGCTTGGGCGACAGGGGGGCCTTAGATACGCAGTATTTT
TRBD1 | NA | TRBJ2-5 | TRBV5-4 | CASSWGTGGQETQYF | TGTGCCAGCAGCTGGGGGACAGGTGGGCAAGAGACCCAGTACTTC
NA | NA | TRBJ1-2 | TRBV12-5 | CASGPEGEIGYTF | TGTGCTAGTGGTCCCGAAGGGGAAATAGGCTACACCTTC
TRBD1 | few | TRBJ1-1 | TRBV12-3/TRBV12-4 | CAIGAGGTEAFF | TGTGCCATTGGGGCAGGGGGCACTGAAGCTTTCTTT
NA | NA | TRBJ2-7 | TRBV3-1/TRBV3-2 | CASSQASNEQYF | TGTGCCAGCAGCCAAGCATCCAACGAGCAGTACTTC
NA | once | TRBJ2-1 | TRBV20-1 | CSASWAWSYNEQFF | TGCAGTGCTAGTTGGGCTTGGTCCTACAATGAGCAGTTCTTC
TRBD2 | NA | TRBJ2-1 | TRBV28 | CASSLISSGRNEQFF | TGTGCCAGCAGTTTGATTTCTAGCGGGAGGAATGAGCAGTTCTTC
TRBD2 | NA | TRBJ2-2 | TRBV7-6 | CASSFPGGGGNTGELFF | TGTGCCAGCAGCTTTCCCGGCGGGGGGGGGAACACCGGGGAGCTGTTTTTT
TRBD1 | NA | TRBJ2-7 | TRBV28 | CASRTGGPYEQYF | TGTGCCAGCAGGACAGGGGGTCCCTACGAGCAGTACTTC
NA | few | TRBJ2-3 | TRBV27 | CASSISTDTQYF | TGTGCCAGCAGTATAAGCACAGATACGCAGTATTTT
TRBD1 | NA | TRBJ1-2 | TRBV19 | CASNTGGGYGYTF | TGTGCCAGTAATACAGGGGGCGGATATGGCTACACCTTC
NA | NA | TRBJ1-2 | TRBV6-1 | CASSEDSHYGYTF | TGTGCCAGCAGTGAAGACAGCCACTATGGCTACACCTTC
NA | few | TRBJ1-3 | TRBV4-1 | CASSQDSDGNTIYF | TGCGCCAGCAGCCAAGATTCAGATGGAAACACCATATATTTT
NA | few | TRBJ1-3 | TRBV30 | CAWSVQNTIYF | TGTGCCTGGAGTGTACAGAACACCATATATTTT
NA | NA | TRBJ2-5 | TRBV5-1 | CASSLAGAGAGETQYF | TGCGCCAGCAGCTTGGCCGGTGCAGGGGCGGGAGAGACCCAGTACTTC
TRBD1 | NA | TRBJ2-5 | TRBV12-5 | CASVTYVTLTGMGKEPQETQYF | TGTGCTAGTGTGACGTACGTAACCTTGACAGGGATGGGGAAAGAGCCTCAAGAGACCCAGTACTTC
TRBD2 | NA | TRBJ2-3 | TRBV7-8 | CASSFPERNFLAGGYTDTQYF | TGTGCCAGCAGCTTTCCCGAGCGTAATTTCCTAGCGGGGGGATACACAGATACGCAGTATTTT